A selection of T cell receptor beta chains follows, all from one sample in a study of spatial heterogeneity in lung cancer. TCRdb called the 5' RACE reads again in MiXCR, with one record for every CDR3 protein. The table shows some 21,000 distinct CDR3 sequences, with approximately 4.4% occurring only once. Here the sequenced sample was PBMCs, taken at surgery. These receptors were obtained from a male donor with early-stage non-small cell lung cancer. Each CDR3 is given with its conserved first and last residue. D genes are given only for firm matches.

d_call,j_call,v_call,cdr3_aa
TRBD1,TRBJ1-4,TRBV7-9,CASSGTGSNEKLFF
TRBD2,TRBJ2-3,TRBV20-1,CSARSPREGADTQYF
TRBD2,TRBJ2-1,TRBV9,CASSAGGTSLYNEQFF
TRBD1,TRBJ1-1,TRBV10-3,CATKPGQGIAEAFF
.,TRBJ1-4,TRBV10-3,CAISESLGATRQPTNEKLFF
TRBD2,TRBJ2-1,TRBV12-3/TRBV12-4,CASSLLASGSWSSYNEQFF
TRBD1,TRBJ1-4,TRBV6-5,CASSSGQLNEKLFF
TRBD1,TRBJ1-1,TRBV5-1,CASSSTGGLTEAFF
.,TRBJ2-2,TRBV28,CASKGPGELFF
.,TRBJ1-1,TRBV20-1,CSTGGNTEAFF
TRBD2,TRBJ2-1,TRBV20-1,CSARDQSLRGLASITEQFF
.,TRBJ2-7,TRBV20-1,CSARKSFDEQYF
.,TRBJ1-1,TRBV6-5,CASSAHRDTEAFF
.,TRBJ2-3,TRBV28,CASSSLSFPQGTSSTDTQYF
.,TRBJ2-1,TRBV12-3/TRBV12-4,CASSRTTGTWEQFF
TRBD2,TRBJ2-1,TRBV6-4,CASSDSGGGFDEQFF
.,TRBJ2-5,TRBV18,CASSPPGTRETQYF
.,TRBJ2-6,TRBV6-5,CASSSGANVLTF
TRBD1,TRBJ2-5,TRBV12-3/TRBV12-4,CASSPGTGGETQYF
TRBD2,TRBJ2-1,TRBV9,CASSVTGTSSYNEQFF
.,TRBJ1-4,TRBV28,CASSRIQGSTNEKLFF
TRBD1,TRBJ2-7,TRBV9,CASSGDTGGAREQYF
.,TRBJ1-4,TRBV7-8,CASSLARDSTNEKLFF
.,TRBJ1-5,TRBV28,CASSRTASWEAQHF
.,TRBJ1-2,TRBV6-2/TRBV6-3,CASSYSTLSGYGYTF
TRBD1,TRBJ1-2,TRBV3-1,CASSPGQGFGYTF
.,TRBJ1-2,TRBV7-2,CASSRATGINYGYTF
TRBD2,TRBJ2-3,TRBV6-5,CASSYATSGSPHTQYF
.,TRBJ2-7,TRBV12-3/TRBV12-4,CASSPTVVHEQYF
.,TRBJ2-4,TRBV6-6,CASSSPPGLLAKNIQYF
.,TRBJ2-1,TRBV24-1,CATSDFPHNEQFF
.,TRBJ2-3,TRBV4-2,CASSQDAGVRDTQYF
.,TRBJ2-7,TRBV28,CASSSPSTQVYEQYF
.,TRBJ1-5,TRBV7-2,CASSLEQNQPQHF
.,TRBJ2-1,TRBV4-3,CASSQEPDNEQFF
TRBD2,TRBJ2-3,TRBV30,CAWSLGLSSGGASSTDTQYF
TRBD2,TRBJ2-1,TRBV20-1,CSARDPGGGNHNEQFF
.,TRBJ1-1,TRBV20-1,CSALRTQNTEAFF
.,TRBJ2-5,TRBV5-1,CASSPGQFQETQYF
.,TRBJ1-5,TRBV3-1,CASSPSEAGPQHF
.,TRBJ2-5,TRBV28,CASTQGQSRTQYF
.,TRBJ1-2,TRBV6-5,CASSRLGVREGYTF
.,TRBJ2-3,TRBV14,CASSLAGARGTQYF
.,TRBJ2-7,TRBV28,CASITGDGKDLEF
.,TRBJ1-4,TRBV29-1,CSVANEKLFF
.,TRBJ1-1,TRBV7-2,CASSAMPTTEAFF
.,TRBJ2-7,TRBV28,CASYGKHQDAYEQYF
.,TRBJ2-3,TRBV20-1,CSARGRGTQKYF
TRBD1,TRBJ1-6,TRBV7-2,CASSRDRGRVKNSPLHF
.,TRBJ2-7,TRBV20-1,CSATGPSPYEQYF
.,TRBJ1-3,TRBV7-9,CASSRTDLRNTIYF
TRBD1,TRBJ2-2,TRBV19,CASTTDRANTGELFF
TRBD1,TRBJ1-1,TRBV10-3,CAIRPGQINTEAFF
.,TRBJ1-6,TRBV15,CATSSRDSFWNSPLHF
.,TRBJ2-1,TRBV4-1,CASSQDYSEQFF
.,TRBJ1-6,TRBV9,CASSVTQYNSPLHF
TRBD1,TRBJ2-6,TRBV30,CAWTRDRGFSGANVLTF
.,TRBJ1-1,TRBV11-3,CASSSGHPNTEAFF
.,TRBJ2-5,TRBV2,CASSSWSGGETQYF